The clone carrying this T cell receptor (beta chain) was seen repeatedly, ten times or more. The source of the sample is a study of T-cell reconstitution after alpha-beta-depleted transplantation in children. The library targeted TCRbeta and was prepared with unique molecular identifiers. TCRdb recomputed calls from the PCR reads with MiXCR, one row per CDR3 protein. This table holds under 35,000 distinct CDR3 sequences, roughly 6.3% found once. The source of this sequence is a male patient between 5 and 17 years old who had a stem cell transplant for acute myeloid leukemia, so the T cells may come from the graft donor. This specimen was PBMCs, mostly from graft donor cells, taken 180 days after TCRalphabeta/CD19-depleted stem cell transplant.

CDR3 sequence: CAWNKIRYTF. The CDR3 DNA reads TGTGCCTGGAACAAGATACGCTACACCTTC. The chain joins TRBV30 to TRBJ1-2; D is uncertain. The CDR3 sequence is 10 residues long. Between the trimmed V and J ends, which lost 4 bases and 9 bases, there was a span of 9 bases. CDR1 is GTSNPN and CDR2 is SVGIG in the germline V gene (reference sequence).